Shown below are 22 T cell receptor beta chains from a single sample sequenced in a study of CD8 T cells in ankylosing spondylitis. In TCRdb, the 5' RACE reads were re-called with MiXCR into one record per CDR3 protein. This sample has 150,000 to 200,000 distinct CDR3 sequences, with more than 9% found just once. The specimen was blood, either unsorted or a sorted T cell fraction (not recorded which). The receptors here all came from a male donor with ankylosing spondylitis or in good health (not recorded which).

Notes on this clonotype: One end of the junction varies from germline; a read error may be responsible. This sequence joins TRBV3-1 and TRBJ1-1, with D uncertain. The germline V gene encodes CDR1 LGHDT and CDR2 YNNKEL (reference sequence). The CDR3 is 14 amino acids. The CDR3 coding sequence is TGTGCCGGCAGCCAAAACCGGAATGGTCCTGAAGCTTTCTTT. This gives the protein CAGSQNRNGPEAFF. The entire variable domain, with the rest obtained from reference TRBV3-1 and TRBJ1-1, is as follows: DTAVSQTPKYLVTQMGNDKSIKCEQNLGHDTMYWYKQDSKKFLKIMFSYNNKELIINETVPNRFSPKSPDKAHLNLHINSLELGDSAVYFCAGSQNRNGPEAFFGQGTRLTVV.

This clonotype was found a few times. V usage is TRBV7-2 and J usage is TRBJ1-3; 7 bases match TRBD1. Germline-derived CDR1 and CDR2 are SGHTA and FQGNSA. The J segment lost 6 bases and the V segment lost 5 bases, leaving 10 bases of the junction unmatched. The CDR3 is 15 residues long. This chain's CDR3 is CASSPQQGPENTIYF. CDR3 nucleotide sequence: TGTGCCAGCAGCCCGCAACAGGGGCCTGAAAACACCATATATTTT.

This clonotype was recorded a few times. This chain joins TRBV11-1 and TRBJ2-2, with D possibly being TRBD1 or TRBD2 (6 bases each). Germline V gene data show CDR1 as SGHAT and CDR2 as FQDESV (reference sequence). The V and J ends lost 2 bases and 4 bases respectively, with 23 bases between them. The CDR3 consists of 19 residues. The CDR3 DNA is TGTGCCAGCAGCTTACCGGGCCCTGGGGGGCTAGCTCCCACCGGGGAGCTGTTTTTT. Protein: CASSLPGPGGLAPTGELFF.

This clonotype has more than one count but fewer than ten. The chain links TRBV7-9 to TRBJ1-2; 11 bases are a match to TRBD1. The ends lost 5 bases at V and 3 bases at J; junction bases unmatched: 5. Germline CDR1 reads SEHNR; CDR2 reads FQNEAQ (reference sequence). The CDR3 is made up of 15 amino acids. This CDR3 is CASSPWTGGYYGYTF. In DNA form, the CDR3 reads TGTGCCAGCAGCCCCTGGACAGGGGGCTACTATGGCTACACCTTC. Filled out from reference TRBV7-9 and TRBJ1-2, the complete variable domain reads DTGVSQNPRHKITKRGQNVTFRCDPISEHNRLYWYRQTLGQGPEFLTYFQNEAQLEKSRLLSDRFSAERPKGSFSTLEIQRTEQGDSAMYLCASSPWTGGYYGYTFGSGTRLTVV.

This clonotype appeared many times. The rearrangement joins TRBV9 to TRBJ2-5, with 8 bases matching TRBD2. Unmatched junction bases numbered 5, after V lost 0 bases and J lost 4 bases. There are 15 residues in the CDR3. The germline V gene has CDR1 SGDLS and CDR2 YYNGEE. The CDR3 coding sequence is TGTGCCAGCAGCGTAGGGAGCGGGGGTGGAGAGACCCAGTACTTC. It specifies CASSVGSGGGETQYF.

This clonotype was seen at least ten times. J is TRBJ1-2 and V is TRBV6-2 or TRBV6-3; D is possibly TRBD1 (6 bases). The CDR3 runs to 15 residues. The germline V and J ends were trimmed by 7 bases and 2 bases, with 17 bases remaining between them. CDR1 is MNHEY and CDR2 is SVGEGT in the germline V gene. Written as DNA, the CDR3 is TGTGCCAGCATCTCCACCGGACAGAAGAACTATGGCTACACCTTC. Translated, it gives CASISTGQKNYGYTF.

This chain connects TRBV2 to TRBJ2-7; D is perhaps TRBD1 (6 bases). Germline V gives CDR1 SNHLY, CDR2 FYNNEI. This CDR3 has 13 residues. V lost 10 bases and J lost 7, with 20 bases in between. The CDR3 protein is CATATGTWREQYF. In nucleotides, the CDR3 is TGTGCCACCGCGACGGGGACATGGCGGGAGCAGTACTTC. Together with reference TRBV2 and TRBJ2-7, the CDR3 gives the full variable domain: EPEVTQTPSHQVTQMGQEVILRCVPISNHLYFYWYRQILGQKVEFLVSFYNNEISEKSEIFDDQFSVERPDGSNFTLKIRSTKLEDSAMYFCATATGTWREQYFGPGTRLTVT.

The chain couples TRBV7-9 to TRBJ2-5, with TRBD2 matching 9 bases. The CDR3 contains 14 residues. Per the germline V gene, CDR1 is SEHNR and CDR2 is FQNEAQ (reference sequence). V dropped 3 bases and J dropped 4; count of bases not matched to a gene: 3. This CDR3 reads CASSLGTSRETQYF. Here the CDR3 DNA reads TGTGCCAGCAGCTTGGGGACTAGCCGAGAGACCCAGTACTTC.

This clonotype was recorded a few times. This CDR3 reads CASSPRQGDGYTF. DNA for the CDR3: TGCGCCAGCAGCCCCCGACAGGGTGATGGCTACACCTTC. V usage is TRBV4-3 and J usage is TRBJ1-2; the match to TRBD1 covers 7 bases. The trim removed 4 bases at V and 6 bases at J, leaving 5 bases unmatched. This CDR3 has 13 residues. Germline CDR1 and CDR2: LGHNA and YSLEER.

This clonotype was counted many times. This chain connects TRBV12-3 or TRBV12-4 to TRBJ2-1, with unresolved D. The CDR3 spans 11 residues. Trimming removed 3 bases at V and 12 bases at J, with 9 bases between. Here the CDR3 reads CASSLAGGQFF. The CDR3 DNA reads TGTGCCAGCAGTTTGGCAGGTGGGCAGTTCTTC.

This clonotype was observed many times. This chain joins TRBV20-1 and TRBJ2-1, with 7 bases aligning to TRBD2. CDR1 is DFQATT and CDR2 is SNEGSKA in the germline V gene (reference sequence). This CDR3 comprises 14 residues. Trimming at V came to 3 bases and at J to 8 bases, leaving 10 bases not matched to a gene. CDR3 residues: CSASGVAGLYEQFF. The CDR3 DNA reads as TGCAGTGCTAGTGGGGTAGCGGGTCTCTATGAGCAGTTCTTC.

The sample holds a few counts of this clonotype. The V and J genes are TRBV7-9 and TRBJ2-1, with D perhaps matching TRBD2 (6 bases). The V gene's germline CDR1 is SEHNR and CDR2 FQNEAQ (reference sequence). The V gene lost 2 bases and the J gene lost 4 bases, with 9 bases spanning the gap. The CDR3 runs 14 residues. The CDR3 spells CASSLLEGYNEQFF. The CDR3 coding sequence is TGTGCCAGCAGCTTATTGGAGGGTTACAATGAGCAGTTCTTC.

This clonotype has at least ten counts. The J gene is TRBJ2-3, the V gene TRBV10-3; D remains ambiguous. The CDR3 loop spans 14 amino acids. The V gene lost 10 bases and the J gene lost 0 bases, with 14 bases spanning the gap. Germline CDR1 is ENHRY and CDR2 is SYGVKD. In DNA, the CDR3 is TGTGCCACTCACAGCGTCCTTAGCACAGATACGCAGTATTTT. This sequence encodes CATHSVLSTDTQYF.

V usage is TRBV5-1 and J usage is TRBJ2-7, with D possibly being TRBD2 (5 bases). There are 15 residues in the CDR3. V shed 5 bases and J shed 5 bases, with 20 bases lying between them. Per the germline V gene, CDR1 is SGHRS and CDR2 is YFSETQ. The CDR3 reads CASSRSSPGVNEQYF. CDR3 in DNA: TGCGCCAGCAGTCGATCTTCCCCCGGGGTCAACGAGCAGTACTTC.

This sequence joins TRBV2 and TRBJ2-6; the D is unclear. The germline V and J ends were trimmed by 3 bases and 0 bases, with 6 bases remaining between them. The CDR3 sequence is 15 residues long. Per germline, CDR1 SNHLY and CDR2 FYNNEI. The CDR3 nucleotides are TGTGCCAGCAGTGACCATCTCTCTGGGGCCAACGTCCTGACTTTC. It encodes CASSDHLSGANVLTF.

The table lists this clonotype with a few counts. The genes are TRBV20-1 and TRBJ2-1, with TRBD2 matching 8 bases. Germline V lookup: CDR1 DFQATT, CDR2 SNEGSKA (reference sequence). J lost 8 bases, V lost 7 bases, and 7 bases had no gene match. The CDR3 consists of 12 residues. The CDR3 is CSGLASFDEQFF. In nucleotides, the CDR3 is TGCAGTGGACTAGCGTCCTTCGATGAGCAGTTCTTC.

In its sample, this clonotype was seen many times. The genes are TRBV3-1 and TRBJ1-2; D is undetermined. The CDR3 extends over 15 amino acids. The germline CDR1 and CDR2 sequences are LGHDT and YNNKEL (reference sequence). V was shortened by 1 base and J by 1 base, with 10 bases between the two germline ends. The CDR3 here is CASSQVPRDNYGYTF. The DNA for the CDR3 is TGTGCCAGCAGCCAAGTACCTAGAGATAACTATGGCTACACCTTC.

In this sample, this clonotype turned up many times. This chain joins TRBV4-3 and TRBJ1-2; TRBD1 is a possible D gene (6 bases). This CDR3 is 13 amino acids long. Germline-derived CDR1 and CDR2 are LGHNA and YSLEER. Trimming cost V 4 bases and J 7 bases, with 13 bases left between them. This chain's CDR3 is CASSLGQTFGYTF. CDR3 nucleotides: TGCGCCAGCAGCCTTGGACAGACGTTTGGCTACACCTTC.

In this sample, this clonotype turned up many times. The chain links TRBV20-1 to TRBJ1-2; 11 bases fit TRBD1. V lost 5 bases and J lost 4; bases outside the gene matches: 6. The CDR3 has 14 amino acids. Germline V gives CDR1 DFQATT, CDR2 SNEGSKA (reference sequence). CDR3 in DNA: TGCAGTGCTGAGGACAGGGGGCGAGTCTATGGCTACACCTTC. It codes for CSAEDRGRVYGYTF.

At least ten counts were recorded for this clonotype. The chain employs TRBV9 and TRBJ2-2, with 7 bases that match TRBD1. This CDR3 has 16 residues. The V segment lost 4 bases and the J segment 3 bases; nucleotides outside the gene matches: 9. From germline, CDR1 is SGDLS and CDR2 YYNGEE. In DNA form, the CDR3 reads TGTGCCAGCAGCCCCACAGGGGTTGGTGACACCGGGGAGCTGTTTTTT. Translating it yields CASSPTGVGDTGELFF.

The table lists this clonotype with a few counts. This chain links TRBV6-5 with TRBJ2-2; 8 nucleotides align to TRBD1. The V and J ends lost 2 bases and 5 bases, in that order; junction bases with no gene match: 7. Looked up from germline, CDR1 is MNHEY and CDR2 is SVGAGI. The CDR3 consists of 16 residues. The CDR3 DNA reads as TGTGCCAGCAGTTACACATCTACAGGGGGGACCGGGGAGCTGTTTTTT. Translated, it gives CASSYTSTGGTGELFF.

This chain links TRBV6-1 with TRBJ1-6, with 8 positions matching TRBD1. The CDR3 length is 14 residues. The germline V gene encodes CDR1 MNHNS and CDR2 SASEGT. V trimming: 7 bases; J trimming: 9 bases; junction bases outside the gene matches: 8. CDR3 in amino acids: CASKLGQGGSPLHF. DNA for the CDR3: TGTGCCAGCAAACTAGGACAGGGCGGTTCACCCCTCCACTTT.